The sequence of this T cell receptor beta chain was determined in a study of pediatric ulcerative colitis. Clones were sequenced by immunoSEQ multiplex PCR, and TCRdb holds only the in-frame ones, with some missing. The sample contains 40,000 to 55,000 clones, about 78% of which appear only once. Rectal tissue came from one to two pinch biopsies taken at colonoscopy. The germline gives CDR1 MDHEN, CDR2 SYDVKM. Trimming removed 6 bases at V and 4 bases at J, with 9 bases between. This CDR3 has 13 residues. The TCR originated in a girl aged 10 to 17 with moderate ulcerative colitis. V is TRBV28 and J is TRBJ2-2; no clear D gene. The specimen was gut tissue. For the CDR3, the DNA is TGTGCCAGCAGAAGCGCCACCACCGGGGAGCTGTTTTTT. This codes for CASRSATTGELFF.